This is a list of T cell receptor beta chains from one sample in a study of blood T cell repertoires in COVID-19. Generated by immunoSEQ multiplex PCR, the TCRdb table keeps only in-frame clones and is missing some. The sample yields roughly 59,000 clones, over 75% seen once. The sample consisted of peripheral blood. These receptor sequences come from a woman aged 80 or over with acute or convalescent COVID-19. Both conserved end residues are part of each CDR3. A D gene is named only where the DNA matches it firmly. Clone size, where shown, is once, few, many, or a class for clones that have expanded.

.	TRBJ1-1	.	TRBV29-1	TGCAGCGTGGCGGGTTTGGCCGAAGGTCGGACTGAAGCTTTCTTT	CSVAGLAEGRTEAFF
.	TRBJ2-5	TRBD2	TRBV5-4	TGTGCCAGCAGCTTGTTAGCGGGGGGGCAAGAGACCCAGTACTTC	CASSLLAGGQETQYF
.	TRBJ2-1	TRBD2	TRBV5-1	TGCGCCAGCAGCTTGGAACTAGCGGGAGGAGTAAGGTTCTTC	CASSLELAGGVRFF
.	TRBJ1-1	.	TRBV19	TGTGCCAGTAGTATATACAGGGATGAAGCTTTCTTT	CASSIYRDEAFF
.	TRBJ2-7	TRBD2	TRBV6-5	TGTGCCAGCAGAAGAGCGGGGGGGTACGAGCAGTACTTC	CASRRAGGYEQYF
.	TRBJ2-5	.	TRBV11-2	TGTGCCAGCAGCTCGGGACTGAAGGGGACCCAGTACTTC	CASSSGLKGTQYF
.	TRBJ2-1	TRBD2	TRBV5-1	TGCGCCAGCAGCTTGGCTGTTATAGCGGGAGGATCTGACAATGAGCAGTTCTTC	CASSLAVIAGGSDNEQFF
.	TRBJ1-5	.	TRBV7-8	TGTGCCAGCAGCTTCAGGGGCCCTTTTCAGCCCCAGCATTTT	CASSFRGPFQPQHF
.	TRBJ1-5	.	TRBV7-8	TGTGCCAGCAGCTTAGACAGAAATCAGCCCCAGCATTTT	CASSLDRNQPQHF
.	TRBJ1-1	.	TRBV27	TGTGCCAGCAGTTCTTCCCCAGGGGTATCAACTGAAGCTTTCTTT	CASSSSPGVSTEAFF
.	TRBJ1-1	TRBD1	TRBV15	TGTGCCACCAGCAGGGCCGGGACAGGGAACACTGAAGCTTTCTTT	CATSRAGTGNTEAFF
.	TRBJ2-3	.	TRBV29-1	TGCAGCGTTGAAGTGAGCAGGAGCACAGATACGCAGTATTTT	CSVEVSRSTDTQYF
.	TRBJ2-7	.	TRBV27	TGTGCCACCGCCCCGGGGGAGGTTCCCTACGAGCAGTACTTC	CATAPGEVPYEQYF
.	TRBJ2-1	TRBD2	TRBV27	TGTGCCAGCAGCTCCTCGGGGGGACGGTCCTACAATGAGCAGTTCTTC	CASSSSGGRSYNEQFF
.	TRBJ1-1	TRBD1	TRBV7-3	TGTGCCAGCAGAACGACAGGGGACACTGAAGCTTTCTTT	CASRTTGDTEAFF
.	TRBJ1-3	.	TRBV7-2	TGTGCCAGCAGCTTACTGGTAGGGGCCTCTGGAAACACCATATATTTT	CASSLLVGASGNTIYF
.	TRBJ2-1	.	TRBV29-1	TGCAGCGTTCGGACTGGGAACTCCTACAATGAGCAGTTCTTC	CSVRTGNSYNEQFF
.	TRBJ2-5	.	TRBV5-1	TGCGCCAGCAGCTTGGATGGCCACATACAAGAGACCCAGTACTTC	CASSLDGHIQETQYF
.	TRBJ2-1	.	TRBV4-2	TGTGCCAGCAGCCAAGAATGGGGGGATCCAGAGCAGTTCTTC	CASSQEWGDPEQFF
.	TRBJ2-5	TRBD1	TRBV18	TGTGCCAGCTCAAAAGACAGGGGCGGAGAGACCCAGTACTTC	CASSKDRGGETQYF
few	TRBJ2-7	TRBD1	TRBV6-6	TGTGCCAGCACCTCCGGACAGGGACGGCCCTACGAGCAGTACTTC	CASTSGQGRPYEQYF
.	TRBJ2-3	.	TRBV28	TGTGCCAGCACCAGCTCGGCCCTCCTCGGGACGCAGTATTTT	CASTSSALLGTQYF
.	TRBJ2-1	TRBD2	TRBV7-8	TGTGCCAGCAGCTCCACCCCCTTGGGACTAGCGGGGAACAATGAGCAGTTCTTC	CASSSTPLGLAGNNEQFF
.	TRBJ1-4	.	TRBV15	TGTGCCACCAGCAGAGATCAGCCCGGCCGAGGGGAAAAACTGTTTTTT	CATSRDQPGRGEKLFF
.	TRBJ2-7	TRBD2	TRBV4-2	TGTGCCAGCAGCCCCCCGGGACTAGCGTACGAGCAGTACTTC	CASSPPGLAYEQYF
.	TRBJ2-5	TRBD2	TRBV5-1	TGCGCCAGCAGCTTGGCTGAGACTAGCGGGGAAGAGACCCAGTACTTC	CASSLAETSGEETQYF
.	TRBJ2-2	TRBD2	TRBV15	TGTGCCACCAGCGAAGCGGGAGGGCCGAACACCGGGGAGCTGTTTTTT	CATSEAGGPNTGELFF
.	TRBJ2-7	TRBD1	TRBV5-4	TGTGCCAGCAGCTGGGACAGGGTGAGGGAGCAGTACTTC	CASSWDRVREQYF
.	TRBJ1-2	.	TRBV30	TGTGCCTGGAGTGTACGGGACTATGGCTACACCTTC	CAWSVRDYGYTF
.	TRBJ2-7	TRBD1	TRBV7-9	TGTGCCAGCAGCGACCGGGACAGAGACTACGAGCAGTACTTC	CASSDRDRDYEQYF
.	TRBJ1-1	.	TRBV5-4	TGTGCCAGCAGCCCAACAGGGCGCACTGAAGCTTTCTTT	CASSPTGRTEAFF
.	TRBJ2-2	TRBD2	TRBV7-2	TGTGCCAGCAGCCCCGGGGGGGTCGGCACCGGGGAGCTGTTTTTT	CASSPGGVGTGELFF
.	TRBJ1-3	.	TRBV6-5	TGTGCCAGCAGTCCGACAGCGGGGAGTGGAAACACCATATATTTT	CASSPTAGSGNTIYF
.	TRBJ2-3	.	TRBV14	TGTGCCAGCAGCCAAGACTTTACAGGACTAAGAGATACGCAGTATTTT	CASSQDFTGLRDTQYF
few	TRBJ1-2	TRBD1	TRBV7-8	TGTGCCAGCAGCTTAAGGGACAGGGCCAACTATGGCTACACCTTC	CASSLRDRANYGYTF